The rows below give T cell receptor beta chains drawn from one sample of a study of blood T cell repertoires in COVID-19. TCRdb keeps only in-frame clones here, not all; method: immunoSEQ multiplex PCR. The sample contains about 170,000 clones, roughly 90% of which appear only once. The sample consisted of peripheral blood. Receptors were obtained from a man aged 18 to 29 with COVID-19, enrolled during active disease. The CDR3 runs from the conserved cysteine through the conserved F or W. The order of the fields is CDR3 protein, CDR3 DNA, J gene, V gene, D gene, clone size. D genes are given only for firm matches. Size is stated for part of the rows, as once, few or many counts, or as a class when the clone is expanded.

CDR3: CASRRTSGMSYEQYF
DNA: TGTGCCAGCAGAAGAACTAGCGGGATGTCCTACGAGCAGTACTTC
J: TRBJ2-7
V: TRBV7-6
D: TRBD2
size: once

CDR3: CASTRQGADGYTF
DNA: TGTGCCAGCACCAGACAGGGGGCAGATGGCTACACCTTC
J: TRBJ1-2
V: TRBV6-5
D: TRBD1
size: NA

CDR3: CASSLGGTGREKLFF
DNA: TGTGCCAGCAGCTTAGGGGGGACAGGGCGGGAAAAACTGTTTTTT
J: TRBJ1-4
V: TRBV7-8
D: TRBD1
size: once

CDR3: CASSQTKGQAFSGANVLTF
DNA: TGTGCCAGCAGTCAAACGAAGGGACAGGCTTTTTCTGGGGCCAACGTCCTGACTTTC
J: TRBJ2-6
V: TRBV6-2/TRBV6-3
D: TRBD1
size: NA

CDR3: CASSLFFGPQETQYF
DNA: TGTGCCAGCAGTTTATTCTTCGGTCCCCAAGAGACCCAGTACTTC
J: TRBJ2-5
V: TRBV27
D: NA
size: NA

CDR3: CASSEGKIRVRYEQYF
DNA: TGTGCCAGCAGTGAAGGAAAGATCAGGGTAAGGTACGAGCAGTACTTC
J: TRBJ2-7
V: TRBV2
D: NA
size: NA

CDR3: CASSLESSYNEQFF
DNA: TGTGCCAGCAGCTTAGAGAGCTCCTACAATGAGCAGTTCTTC
J: TRBJ2-1
V: TRBV7-9
D: NA
size: NA

CDR3: CASSEGQGHQPQHF
DNA: TGTGCCAGCAGTGAAGGACAGGGCCATCAGCCCCAGCATTTT
J: TRBJ1-5
V: TRBV6-1
D: TRBD1
size: once

CDR3: CATLAVASNQPQHF
DNA: TGTGCTACCCTTGCGGTCGCGAGCAATCAGCCCCAGCATTTT
J: TRBJ1-5
V: TRBV28
D: NA
size: NA

CDR3: CASSFGGGNSPLHF
DNA: TGTGCCAGCAGTTTTGGAGGAGGGAATTCACCCCTCCACTTT
J: TRBJ1-6
V: TRBV28
D: NA
size: NA

CDR3: CASSEVGGYGYTF
DNA: TGTGCCAGCAGCGAGGTGGGAGGCTATGGCTACACCTTC
J: TRBJ1-2
V: TRBV27
D: NA
size: NA

CDR3: CASSVVDRADGYTF
DNA: TGTGCCAGCAGCGTAGTGGACAGGGCAGATGGCTACACCTTC
J: TRBJ1-2
V: TRBV7-9
D: TRBD1
size: NA

CDR3: CASSIGPQVFYEQYF
DNA: TGTGCCAGTAGTATAGGCCCACAGGTCTTCTACGAGCAGTACTTC
J: TRBJ2-7
V: TRBV19
D: NA
size: NA

CDR3: CASSPPPGRSRGYTF
DNA: TGTGCCAGCAGCCCCCCGCCGGGTAGGAGTCGGGGCTACACCTTC
J: TRBJ1-2
V: TRBV5-4
D: NA
size: NA

CDR3: CASSQYGTVISNQPQHF
DNA: TGTGCCAGCAGCCAGTACGGGACAGTTATAAGCAATCAGCCCCAGCATTTT
J: TRBJ1-5
V: TRBV21-1
D: NA
size: few

CDR3: CASSLADGLNEKLLF
DNA: TGTGCCAGCAGCTTAGCGGACGGACTTAATGAAAAACTGCTTTTT
J: TRBJ1-4
V: TRBV7-9
D: NA
size: NA

CDR3: CASSPLRTGGNEKLFF
DNA: TGTGCCAGTAGTCCGCTCCGGACAGGGGGTAATGAAAAACTGTTTTTT
J: TRBJ1-4
V: TRBV19
D: TRBD1
size: NA

CDR3: CAWSEGQGTYEQYF
DNA: TGTGCCTGGAGTGAGGGACAGGGGACCTACGAGCAGTACTTC
J: TRBJ2-7
V: TRBV30
D: TRBD1
size: NA

CDR3: CASSLYARTGANTGELFF
DNA: TGTGCCAGCAGTTTGTATGCCAGGACAGGGGCCAACACCGGGGAGCTGTTTTTT
J: TRBJ2-2
V: TRBV27
D: TRBD1
size: once

CDR3: CASSFLAGGPSNEQFF
DNA: TGTGCCAGCAGCTTCTTAGCGGGAGGGCCCTCTAATGAGCAGTTCTTC
J: TRBJ2-1
V: TRBV3-1/TRBV3-2
D: TRBD2
size: NA

CDR3: CATQGATNEKLFF
DNA: TGTGCCACACAGGGGGCAACTAATGAAAAACTGTTTTTT
J: TRBJ1-4
V: TRBV6-5
D: TRBD1
size: NA

CDR3: CASSYSTAGANVLTF
DNA: TGTGCCAGCAGTTATTCGACAGCTGGGGCCAACGTCCTGACTTTC
J: TRBJ2-6
V: TRBV6-5
D: NA
size: NA

CDR3: CASSLLGLAGVAGELFF
DNA: TGTGCCAGCAGCTTGCTGGGACTAGCGGGAGTAGCCGGGGAGCTGTTTTTT
J: TRBJ2-2
V: TRBV5-6
D: TRBD2
size: NA

CDR3: CASSTGTRTGELFF
DNA: TGTGCCAGCAGTACCGGGACAAGAACCGGGGAGCTGTTTTTT
J: TRBJ2-2
V: TRBV27
D: NA
size: NA

CDR3: CSATGTGNYEQYF
DNA: TGCAGCGCAACCGGGACAGGGAACTACGAGCAGTACTTC
J: TRBJ2-7
V: TRBV29-1
D: TRBD1
size: NA

CDR3: CASKIGGLAGGTETQYF
DNA: TGTGCCAGTAAAATAGGCGGACTAGCGGGAGGGACGGAGACCCAGTACTTC
J: TRBJ2-5
V: TRBV19
D: TRBD2
size: NA

CDR3: CAISEGTSGDSLETQYF
DNA: TGTGCCATCAGTGAGGGGACTAGCGGTGACTCTCTGGAGACCCAGTACTTC
J: TRBJ2-5
V: TRBV10-3
D: TRBD2
size: NA

CDR3: CASSFAGFGQPQHF
DNA: TGTGCCAGCAGTTTTGCAGGGTTCGGTCAGCCCCAGCATTTT
J: TRBJ1-5
V: TRBV27
D: NA
size: NA

CDR3: CASSQNSGFTYNEQFF
DNA: TGTGCCAGCAGCCAGAATAGCGGATTCACCTACAATGAGCAGTTCTTC
J: TRBJ2-1
V: TRBV5-4
D: NA
size: NA

CDR3: CASSVQGRLYGYTF
DNA: TGTGCCAGTAGCGTACAGGGGCGGCTATATGGCTACACCTTC
J: TRBJ1-2
V: TRBV19
D: TRBD1
size: NA

CDR3: CASSGRDSPLGELFF
DNA: TGTGCCAGTAGTGGCCGGGACTCTCCTCTCGGGGAGCTGTTTTTT
J: TRBJ2-2
V: TRBV19
D: NA
size: NA

CDR3: CAGTGGSTYEQYF
DNA: TGTGCCGGGACTGGCGGGAGTACTTACGAGCAGTACTTC
J: TRBJ2-7
V: TRBV7-9
D: TRBD2
size: NA

CDR3: CASSFTEDRQTVF
DNA: TGTGCCAGCAGCTTCACAGAGGACAGGCAGACTGTTTTT
J: TRBJ1-1
V: TRBV11-2
D: TRBD1
size: NA

CDR3: CASSQESVRDTQYF
DNA: TGCGCCAGCAGCCAAGAGAGCGTCCGAGATACGCAGTATTTT
J: TRBJ2-3
V: TRBV4-1
D: NA
size: NA

CDR3: CASSFGGSDEQFF
DNA: TGTGCCAGCAGTTTCGGAGGGTCGGATGAGCAGTTCTTC
J: TRBJ2-1
V: TRBV6-5
D: NA
size: NA

CDR3: CASSSQGRGTPTEAFF
DNA: TGTGCCAGCAGCTCACAGGGAAGGGGAACACCGACTGAAGCTTTCTTT
J: TRBJ1-1
V: TRBV7-6
D: NA
size: NA

CDR3: CASSAGQGTRSDYGYTF
DNA: TGTGCCAGCAGCGCCGGACAGGGGACCCGCTCGGACTATGGCTACACCTTC
J: TRBJ1-2
V: TRBV9
D: TRBD1
size: NA

CDR3: CASSLTLAGENVGSYEQYF
DNA: TGTGCCAGCAGCCTTACACTAGCGGGAGAGAATGTGGGCTCCTACGAGCAGTACTTC
J: TRBJ2-7
V: TRBV6-2/TRBV6-3
D: TRBD2
size: NA

CDR3: CASHGPGGIQYF
DNA: TGTGCCAGCCATGGGCCAGGAGGCATTCAGTACTTC
J: TRBJ2-4
V: TRBV7-9
D: NA
size: NA

CDR3: CATSDSGYSSNSYNEQFF
DNA: TGTGCCACCAGTGATTCTGGGTATAGCAGTAACTCCTACAATGAGCAGTTCTTC
J: TRBJ2-1
V: TRBV24-1
D: NA
size: NA

CDR3: CASSFSAGGLNEQYF
DNA: TGTGCCAGCAGTTTTAGTGCAGGGGGCTTGAACGAGCAGTACTTC
J: TRBJ2-7
V: TRBV27
D: TRBD1
size: NA